A selection of T cell receptor beta chains follows, all from one sample in a study of immune heterogeneity within non-small cell lung tumors. TCRdb re-derived calls from the multiplex PCR reads in MiXCR, one entry per CDR3 protein. The sample has roughly 10,000 distinct CDR3 sequences, 15% to 25% seen once. The sample comprised lung tumor tissue. The receptors were gathered from a man aged 60-69 years with non-small cell lung cancer. CDR3s include the opening cysteine and the closing phenylalanine or tryptophan. A D gene is named only where the DNA matches it firmly. Not all rows give a size; the values are once, few, many and, for expanded clones, a class.

V gene	J gene	D gene	clone size	CDR3 protein	CDR3 DNA
TRBV6-1	TRBJ1-1	-	many	CASSTGQPMKAFF	TGTGCCAGCAGTACGGGACAACCCATGAAAGCTTTCTTT
TRBV19	TRBJ2-3	-	medium-sized	CASRTPTQQYF	TGTGCCAGTCGGACCCCGACTCAGCAGTATTTT
TRBV13	TRBJ1-1	-	medium-sized	CASSLLRLTEAFF	TGTGCCAGCAGCTTACTTCGTCTCACTGAAGCTTTCTTT
TRBV11-3	TRBJ2-3	-	medium-sized	CASSLNLGTDTQYF	TGTGCCAGCAGCTTAAACCTCGGGACAGATACGCAGTATTTT
TRBV14	TRBJ2-1	TRBD2	many	CASSQDVGGSSYNEQFF	TGTGCCAGCAGCCAAGATGTTGGCGGGAGCTCCTACAATGAGCAGTTCTTC
TRBV7-8	TRBJ2-7	-	many	CASSLAMPGSKQYF	TGTGCCAGCAGCTTAGCGATGCCGGGGTCGAAGCAGTACTTC
TRBV6-2/TRBV6-3	TRBJ2-2	TRBD2	medium-sized	CASSYLGLAGGELFF	TGTGCCAGCAGTTACCTGGGACTAGCCGGGGGGGAGCTGTTTTTT
TRBV9	TRBJ2-3	-	-	CAISVTRVTDTQYF	TGTGCCATCAGCGTCACCAGGGTGACAGATACGCAGTATTTT
TRBV6-1	TRBJ2-7	TRBD1	medium-sized	CASSEETGAFYEQYF	TGTGCCAGCAGTGAAGAGACAGGGGCCTTCTACGAGCAGTACTTC
TRBV20-1	TRBJ1-2	-	-	CSASTSGAGYTF	TGCAGTGCTAGCACCTCAGGGGCTGGCTACACCTTC
TRBV12-3/TRBV12-4	TRBJ1-1	-	-	CASRIGGPNTEAFF	TGTGCCAGCAGGATTGGAGGACCGAACACTGAAGCTTTCTTT
TRBV20-1	TRBJ2-3	-	-	CSAVGGRGVADTQYF	TGCAGTGCTGTCGGGGGCAGAGGAGTCGCAGATACGCAGTATTTT
TRBV29-1	TRBJ2-7	-	-	CSVVDIRAVLDEQYF	TGCAGCGTCGTCGACATCCGGGCGGTGTTAGACGAGCAGTACTTC
TRBV6-1	TRBJ2-7	-	medium-sized	CASTRDTSSYEQYF	TGTGCCAGCACACGGGACACCAGCTCCTACGAGCAGTACTTC
TRBV7-2	TRBJ1-3	-	medium-sized	CASSSGRSGNTIYF	TGTGCCAGCAGCTCAGGGCGCTCTGGAAACACCATATATTTT
TRBV20-1	TRBJ1-5	-	many	CSARDLYRQGATDQPQHF	TGCAGTGCTAGAGATTTGTATCGGCAGGGAGCAACCGATCAGCCCCAGCATTTT
TRBV6-1	TRBJ2-3	-	medium-sized	CASRERALGDTQYF	TGTGCCAGCAGGGAGCGGGCCCTGGGAGATACGCAGTATTTT
TRBV18	TRBJ2-7	-	few	CASSPGWGGEQYF	TGTGCCAGCTCACCAGGTTGGGGTGGCGAGCAGTACTTC
TRBV7-9	TRBJ1-3	-	few	CASSLIIGGGSSGNTIYF	TGTGCCAGCAGCTTAATCATCGGGGGAGGGAGCTCTGGAAACACCATATATTTT
TRBV19	TRBJ2-5	TRBD2	medium-sized	CASSISASGRVQETQYF	TGTGCCAGTAGTATATCGGCTAGCGGGAGGGTCCAAGAGACCCAGTACTTC
TRBV19	TRBJ2-2	-	-	CPSSLTATNTGELFF	TGTCCCAGTAGTTTGACAGCTACGAACACCGGGGAGCTGTTTTTT
TRBV7-2	TRBJ2-7	TRBD1	medium-sized	CASNEQGTDYEQYF	TGTGCCAGCAACGAACAGGGGACGGACTACGAGCAGTACTTC
TRBV19	TRBJ1-5	-	medium-sized	CASSIWGGNQPQHF	TGTGCCAGTAGTATCTGGGGAGGCAATCAGCCCCAGCATTTT
TRBV29-1	TRBJ2-5	-	-	CSATEGLIETQYF	TGCAGCGCAACTGAGGGCCTCATTGAGACCCAGTACTTC
TRBV3-1	TRBJ2-6	-	-	CASRYGANVLTF	TGTGCCAGCCGTTACGGGGCCAACGTCCTGACTTTC
TRBV11-3	TRBJ2-3	TRBD1	-	CASSNTYRGQVDTQYF	TGTGCCAGCAGCAATACCTACAGGGGGCAGGTAGATACGCAGTATTTT
TRBV20-1	TRBJ2-2	-	-	CSARVRRDTGELFF	TGCAGTGCTAGAGTGCGGCGAGACACCGGGGAGCTGTTTTTT
TRBV19	TRBJ2-2	-	medium-sized	CASRPPEPESGELFF	TGTGCCAGTAGACCACCGGAACCGGAGAGCGGGGAGCTGTTTTTT
TRBV6-1	TRBJ1-2	TRBD1	many	CASSRQTTWTGFVGYTF	TGTGCCAGCAGTAGACAAACCACATGGACAGGGTTCGTAGGCTACACCTTC
TRBV7-3	TRBJ2-2	-	-	CASSLTRPGDSGELFF	TGTGCCAGCAGCTTAACAAGGCCAGGGGATTCGGGGGAGCTGTTTTTT
TRBV2	TRBJ2-7	TRBD2	medium-sized	CASSAGLAYEQYF	TGTGCCAGCAGTGCCGGACTAGCCTACGAGCAGTACTTC
TRBV12-3/TRBV12-4	TRBJ1-5	TRBD1	medium-sized	CASTLEGQGHQPQHF	TGTGCCAGCACCTTAGAGGGACAGGGTCACCAGCCCCAGCATTTT